The 12 T cell receptor beta chains given below trace back to one sample, sequenced in a study of blood T cell repertoires in COVID-19. Method: immunoSEQ multiplex PCR; TCRdb's copy keeps in-frame clones and lacks some. The sample records about 220,000 clones, approximately 83% being singletons. The sample was peripheral blood. Receptor source: a woman aged 25 to 45 who had recovered from COVID-19.

In its sample, this clone was seen once. The chain is built from TRBV13 and TRBJ2-1; D is ambiguous. Trimming pared 0 bases from V and 3 bases from J, leaving 9 bases between. The germline V gene encodes CDR1 PRHDT and CDR2 FYEKMQ (reference sequence). The CDR3 runs 15 residues. The CDR3 loop reads CASSLGRLIYNEQFF. DNA for the CDR3: TGTGCCAGCAGCTTAGGCCGACTTATCTACAATGAGCAGTTCTTC.

The V call is TRBV19, the J call TRBJ2-2; tentative D call: TRBD2 (5 bases). The V end was cut by 7 bases, the J end by 0 bases, with 15 bases between. This CDR3 is 16 amino acids long. Per the germline V gene, CDR1 is LNHDA and CDR2 is SQIVND (reference sequence). For the CDR3, the DNA is TGTGCCAGTACCTTGAGGCGGCGGGCGAACACCGGGGAGCTGTTTTTT. Its translation is CASTLRRRANTGELFF. Complete variable domain (other parts from reference TRBV19 and TRBJ2-2): DGGITQSPKYLFRKEGQNVTLSCEQNLNHDAMYWYRQDPGQGLRLIYYSQIVNDFQKGDIAEGYSVSREKKESFPLTVTSAQKNPTAFYLCASTLRRRANTGELFFGEGSRLTVL.

The J gene is TRBJ2-7, the V gene TRBV28, with 12 bases that match TRBD1. V lost 4 bases, J lost 7 bases, and 8 bases stayed unmatched. Germline V gene data show CDR1 as MDHEN and CDR2 as SYDVKM. The CDR3 spans 15 residues. The CDR3 protein is CASSSPGQGAREQYF. The DNA for the CDR3 is TGTGCCAGCAGTTCACCGGGACAGGGGGCGAGGGAGCAGTACTTC.

V is TRBV11-3 and J is TRBJ2-1; 9 bases match TRBD2. CDR1 SGHNT and CDR2 YENEEA come from the germline V gene. V lost 5 bases, J lost 4 bases, and 9 bases stayed unmatched. The CDR3 length is 16 residues. CDR3 loop: CASSEKAGGPYNEQFF. CDR3 DNA: TGTGCCAGCAGCGAAAAGGCGGGAGGGCCGTACAATGAGCAGTTCTTC.

This CDR3 is CSASPSGRDFSTDTQYF. The CDR3 DNA sequence: TGCAGTGCTAGTCCCAGCGGGAGGGACTTCAGCACAGATACGCAGTATTTT. The chain has TRBV20-1 and TRBJ2-3; 10 nucleotides line up with TRBD2. Germline trimming cut 3 bases from V and 0 bases from J; bases unmatched to any gene: 9. The CDR3 loop spans 17 amino acids. The germline gives CDR1 DFQATT, CDR2 SNEGSKA (reference sequence).

This chain connects TRBV28 to TRBJ2-1, with 8 bases aligning to TRBD2. Trimming at V came to 3 bases and at J to 7 bases, leaving 5 bases not matched to a gene. The length of the CDR3 is 14 residues. Germline V lookup: CDR1 MDHEN, CDR2 SYDVKM. The CDR3 is CASSFNGRGNEQFF. CDR3 coding DNA: TGTGCCAGCAGTTTTAACGGGAGGGGGAATGAGCAGTTCTTC.

The V call is TRBV27, the J call TRBJ2-1; 8 bases are shared with TRBD2. The CDR3 runs to 13 residues. V was pared by 1 base and J by 15 bases, with 8 bases of the junction left unmatched. CDR1 MNHEY and CDR2 SMNVEV come from the germline V gene (reference sequence). CDR3 coding DNA: TGTGCCAGCAGTTTATTTGCGGGGGGCCGACCGTTCTTC. Its translation is CASSLFAGGRPFF.

The V and J genes are TRBV6-1 and TRBJ2-1, with D perhaps matching TRBD2 (5 bases). This CDR3 comprises 17 residues. The V end lost 2 bases, the J end lost 0 bases, and 14 bases lay between the germline ends. Per the germline V gene, CDR1 is MNHNS and CDR2 is SASEGT. The DNA of the CDR3 is TGTGCCAGCAGTGAAAGTCAGGAGGCTATCTCCTACAATGAGCAGTTCTTC. Protein: CASSESQEAISYNEQFF.

V gene TRBV7-9 combines with J gene TRBJ2-5; TRBD1 matches at 7 bases. V shed 4 bases and J 3 bases; nucleotides not matched to a gene: 14. Germline values: CDR1 SEHNR, CDR2 FQNEAQ (reference sequence). The CDR3 covers 17 residues. The CDR3 spells CASSSPPSGTDEETQYF. As DNA, the CDR3 is TGTGCCAGCAGCTCACCTCCCTCGGGGACAGATGAAGAGACCCAGTACTTC.

In DNA form, the CDR3 reads TGTGCCAGCAGCTTGGATGGGACAGACTATGGCTACACCTTC. This encodes CASSLDGTDYGYTF. J is TRBJ1-2 and V is TRBV5-5, with 7 bases lining up with TRBD1. This CDR3 has 14 amino acids. Trimming cost V 0 bases and J 3 bases; bases outside gene matches: 2. Germline V CDR1 and CDR2: SGHKS, YYEKEE (reference sequence).

V and J are TRBV11-2 and TRBJ2-7; D is possibly TRBD1 (6 bases). V was cut by 5 bases and J by 1 base, with 15 bases left in between. CDR1 is SGHAT, CDR2 FQNNGV, per germline. The CDR3 loop spans 15 amino acids. The CDR3 loop is CASSPRQVRSYEQYF. The CDR3 region has the DNA TGTGCCAGCAGCCCACGACAGGTACGGTCCTACGAGCAGTACTTC.

V and J are TRBV28 and TRBJ1-5; 10 positions match TRBD1. This CDR3 region has 15 residues. Germline CDR1 and CDR2: MDHEN and SYDVKM. V lost 5 bases and J lost 7; bases outside the gene matches: 8. The DNA of the CDR3 is TGTGCCAGCAGTGCACCGGGACAGGGGATCCAGCCCCAGCATTTT. Translating it yields CASSAPGQGIQPQHF.